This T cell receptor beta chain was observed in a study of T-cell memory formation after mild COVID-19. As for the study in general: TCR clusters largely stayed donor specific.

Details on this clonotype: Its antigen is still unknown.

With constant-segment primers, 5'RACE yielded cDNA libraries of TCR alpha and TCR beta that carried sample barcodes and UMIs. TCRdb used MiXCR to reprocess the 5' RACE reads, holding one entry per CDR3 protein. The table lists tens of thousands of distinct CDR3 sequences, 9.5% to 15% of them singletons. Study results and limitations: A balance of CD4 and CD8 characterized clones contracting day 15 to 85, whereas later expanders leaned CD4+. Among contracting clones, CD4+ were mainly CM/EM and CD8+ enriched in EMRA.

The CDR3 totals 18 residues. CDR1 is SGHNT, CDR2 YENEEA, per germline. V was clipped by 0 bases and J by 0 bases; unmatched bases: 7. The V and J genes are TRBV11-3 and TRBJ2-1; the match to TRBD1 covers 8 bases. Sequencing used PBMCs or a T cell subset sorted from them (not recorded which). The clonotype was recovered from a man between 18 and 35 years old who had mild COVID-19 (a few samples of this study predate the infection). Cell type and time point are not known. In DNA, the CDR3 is TGTGCCAGCAGCTTAGAACAGGGGGGCTCGAGCTCCTACAATGAGCAGTTCTTC. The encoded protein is CASSLEQGGSSSYNEQFF. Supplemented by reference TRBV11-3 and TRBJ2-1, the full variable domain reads EAGVVQSPRYKIIEKKQPVAFWCNPISGHNTLYWYLQNLGQGPELLIRYENEEAVDDSQLPKDRFSAERLKGVDSTLKIQPAELGDSAVYLCASSLEQGGSSSYNEQFFGPGTRLTVL.